This T cell receptor beta chain emerged from a study of patients and donors after allogeneic stem cell transplantation. TCRdb ran MiXCR on the RT-PCR reads and lists one entry per CDR3 protein. The sample includes 25,000 to 30,000 distinct CDR3 sequences, about 8% seen only once; the top ten take about half. Germline values: CDR1 MNHEY, CDR2 SMNVEV (reference sequence). The CDR3 is 16 amino acids. V was pared by 5 bases and J by 2 bases, with 18 bases between. V usage is TRBV27 and J usage is TRBJ1-2; the D gene is possibly TRBD1 (6 bases). Material for sequencing was blood, either unsorted or a sorted T cell fraction (not recorded which). The receptor comes from a human donor who was either an allogeneic HSCT recipient or a stem cell or donor lymphocyte infusion donor (not recorded which). It is not recorded whose cells these are; they may come from a transplant donor. The CDR3 loop reads CASSPRGVSPNYGYTF. The CDR3 nucleotides read TGTGCCAGCAGTCCGAGGGGGGTTTCTCCCAACTATGGCTACACCTTC.